The 16 T cell receptor beta chains below were found in one sample sequenced in a study of cytomegalovirus exposure and HLA in healthy donors. This PCR relied on a set of 60 Vbeta primers and 13 Jbeta primers. Using immunoSEQ multiplex PCR, the repertoire was profiled, and TCRdb retains in-frame clones only, with some absent. The repertoire holds around 130,000 clones, with 75% to 90% as singletons. Input material: PBMCs. The source is a woman in her 30s in good health and CMV-seropositive.

The CDR3 DNA sequence: TGTGCCAGCAGTTCAGGACAGGTTAACAATCAGCCCCAGCATTTT. It is translated as CASSSGQVNNQPQHF. V usage is TRBV27 and J usage is TRBJ1-5; the match to TRBD1 covers 7 bases. The V segment lost 4 bases and the J segment 3 bases; nucleotides outside the gene matches: 6. CDR3 length equals 15 residues. CDR1 and CDR2 from the germline V gene are MNHEY and SMNVEV (reference sequence).

The gene calls are TRBV6-6 and TRBJ1-2; D call uncertain. Deletions cut 2 bases from V and 2 bases from J, with 3 bases between. From germline, CDR1 is MNHNY and CDR2 SVGAGI (reference sequence). The CDR3 totals 12 residues. The CDR3 spells CASSYPNYGYTF. DNA for the CDR3: TGTGCCAGCAGTTACCCAAACTATGGCTACACCTTC.

V and J are TRBV7-2 and TRBJ1-5; no firm D call. The CDR3 covers 13 residues. Germline V gene data show CDR1 as SGHTA and CDR2 as FQGNSA. V was trimmed by 1 base and J by 5 bases, leaving 6 bases between them. This CDR3 is CASSLDPDQPQHF. CDR3 DNA: TGTGCCAGCAGCTTAGATCCTGATCAGCCCCAGCATTTT.

The chain links TRBV9 to TRBJ1-4, with TRBD1 identical over 8 bases. V trimming: 4 bases; J trimming: 3 bases; junction bases outside the gene matches: 2. The CDR3 is made up of 14 amino acids. In germline, CDR1 is SGDLS, CDR2 YYNGEE. The CDR3 bases are TGTGCCAGCAGCCCGACAGGGGCTAATGAAAAACTGTTTTTT. It specifies CASSPTGANEKLFF.

This clone occurred a few times. The V call is TRBV5-6, the J call TRBJ1-2, with D unclear. Trimming left V 1 base short and J 3 bases short, with 10 bases between. Germline V CDR1 and CDR2: SGHDT, YYEEEE. There are 14 residues in the CDR3. CDR3 amino acids: CASSLLGVDYGYTF. In DNA form, the CDR3 reads TGTGCCAGCAGCTTGTTGGGAGTCGACTATGGCTACACCTTC.

V usage is TRBV5-1 and J usage is TRBJ1-1; tentative D call: TRBD1 (6 bases). Trimming pared 7 bases from V and 1 base from J, leaving 17 bases between. This CDR3 has 15 amino acids. Germline V lookup: CDR1 SGHRS, CDR2 YFSETQ. This chain's CDR3 is CASLVQPGQNTEAFF. The CDR3 bases are TGCGCCAGCTTGGTCCAACCGGGACAGAACACTGAAGCTTTCTTT. The entire variable domain, with the rest obtained from reference TRBV5-1 and TRBJ1-1, is as follows: KAGVTQTPRYLIKTRGQQVTLSCSPISGHRSVSWYQQTPGQGLQFLFEYFSETQRNKGNFPGRFSGRQFSNSRSEMNVSTLELGDSALYLCASLVQPGQNTEAFFGQGTRLTVV.

This clone was detected once. The chain joins TRBV4-2 to TRBJ2-1; 12 nucleotides match TRBD2. The CDR3 covers 17 residues. CDR1 and CDR2 (germline): LGHNA, YNFKEQ. Germline trimming cut 1 base from V and 3 bases from J; bases unmatched to any gene: 4. CDR3 nucleotide sequence: TGTGCCAGCAGCCAAGCAGGACTAGCGGGAAACTACAATGAGCAGTTCTTC. It encodes CASSQAGLAGNYNEQFF.

This clone was observed a single time. This chain connects TRBV4-2 to TRBJ1-1; maybe TRBD1 (6 bases). V was trimmed by 0 bases and J by 13 bases, leaving 15 bases between them. The CDR3 extends over 13 amino acids. Germline V gives CDR1 LGHNA, CDR2 YNFKEQ. CDR3 residues: CASSQDMEGGIFF. Written as DNA, the CDR3 is TGTGCCAGCAGCCAAGATATGGAGGGGGGGATTTTCTTT.

The chain is built from TRBV28 and TRBJ1-2; no definite D call. With 3 bases removed from V and 7 bases from J, the gap between germline ends came to 12 bases. The CDR3 has 13 residues. CDR1 is MDHEN, CDR2 SYDVKM, per germline. The CDR3 reads CASSFVPNGGYTF. CDR3 nucleotides: TGTGCCAGCAGTTTTGTCCCGAACGGTGGCTACACCTTC.

For the CDR3, the DNA is TGTGCCAGCAGCCCGGGTTCCAGCTCCTACGAGCAGTACTTC. This gives the protein CASSPGSSSYEQYF. The J gene is TRBJ2-7, the V gene TRBV7-8; D gene unclear. V was trimmed by 5 bases and J by 0 bases, leaving 11 bases between them. The CDR3 is 14 amino acids. CDR1 is SGHVS, CDR2 FQNEAQ, per germline.

This clone was seen only a few times. The chain joins TRBV5-1 to TRBJ2-7, with a tentative D call TRBD2 (6 bases). Trimming took off 0 bases at V and 4 bases at J, with 11 bases between the two ends. The CDR3 runs 14 residues. Germline V gene data show CDR1 as SGHRS and CDR2 as YFSETQ. In nucleotides, the CDR3 is TGCGCCAGCAGCTTGGGACTAGAGGGGTACGAGCAGTACTTC. Encoded protein: CASSLGLEGYEQYF.

This chain joins TRBV9 and TRBJ2-7, with D perhaps matching TRBD1 (6 bases). The CDR3 spans 15 residues. The V end was cut by 4 bases, the J end by 0 bases, with 14 bases between. Germline V gives CDR1 SGDLS, CDR2 YYNGEE. CDR3 protein: CASSPGTTSSYEQYF. CDR3 DNA sequence: TGTGCCAGCAGCCCCGGGACAACCAGCTCCTACGAGCAGTACTTC.

A note on this clone: This CDR3 is also generated by other DNA sequences in the sample. The chain has TRBV5-8 and TRBJ2-7; D gene ambiguous. Germline CDR1 and CDR2: SGHTS and YDEGEE. Deletions cut 0 bases from V and 3 bases from J, with 4 bases between. The CDR3 length is 12 residues. The CDR3 DNA sequence: TGTGCCAGCAGCTTGGCCAGCTACGAGCAGTACTTC. Translation: CASSLASYEQYF.

This clone occurred once. V and J are TRBV29-1 and TRBJ2-3, with TRBD1 identical over 8 bases. The V gene's germline CDR1 is SQVTM and CDR2 ANQGSEA. Germline trimming cut 7 bases from V and 6 bases from J; bases unmatched to any gene: 9. The CDR3 length is 13 residues. In DNA, the CDR3 is TGCAGCGATACCGGACAGGGTTTGGATACGCAGTATTTT. It yields the protein CSDTGQGLDTQYF.

The V call is TRBV28, the J call TRBJ1-6; TRBD1 might be the D (6 bases). V lost 6 bases and J lost 10, with 19 bases in between. The CDR3 has 15 amino acids. Germline values: CDR1 MDHEN, CDR2 SYDVKM. The chain's CDR3 is CASSQGGPLLSPLHF. CDR3 DNA: TGTGCCAGCAGCCAAGGGGGACCCCTTCTCTCACCCCTCCACTTT.

The chain joins TRBV19 to TRBJ2-1; TRBD2 matches 9 bases. Germline V lookup: CDR1 LNHDA, CDR2 SQIVND (reference sequence). The CDR3 runs 15 residues. The junction had 6 bases not matched to a gene; V was cut back by 3 bases and J by 6 bases. This CDR3 reads CASSILGLAANEQFF. In DNA, the CDR3 is TGTGCCAGTAGTATCCTGGGACTAGCCGCCAATGAGCAGTTCTTC.